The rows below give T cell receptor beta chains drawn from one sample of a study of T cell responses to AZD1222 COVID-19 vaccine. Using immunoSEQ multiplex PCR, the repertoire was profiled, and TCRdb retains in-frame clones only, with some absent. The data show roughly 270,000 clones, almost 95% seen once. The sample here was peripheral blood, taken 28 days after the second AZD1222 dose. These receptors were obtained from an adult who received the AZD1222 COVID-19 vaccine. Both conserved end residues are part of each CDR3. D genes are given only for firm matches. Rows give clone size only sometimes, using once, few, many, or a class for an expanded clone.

cdr3_nt: TGCGCCAGCAGCTTGGAGGCAGGGTCCTTTAATTCACCCCTCCACTTT; cdr3_aa: CASSLEAGSFNSPLHF; d_call: -; clone_size: -; v_call: TRBV5-1; j_call: TRBJ1-6
cdr3_nt: TGTGCCAGCAGTTCGCAAGGGGGCACTGAAGCTTTCTTT; cdr3_aa: CASSSQGGTEAFF; d_call: -; clone_size: -; v_call: TRBV12-3/TRBV12-4; j_call: TRBJ1-1
cdr3_nt: TGTGCCAGCAGCCCCTACTTGCTCAATGAGCAGTTCTTC; cdr3_aa: CASSPYLLNEQFF; d_call: -; clone_size: -; v_call: TRBV3-1/TRBV3-2; j_call: TRBJ2-1
cdr3_nt: TGTGCCAGCAGCCTAGGTACGGCCACCTACGAGCAGTACTTC; cdr3_aa: CASSLGTATYEQYF; d_call: -; clone_size: -; v_call: TRBV3-1/TRBV3-2; j_call: TRBJ2-7
cdr3_nt: TGTGCCAGCAGCTTAGGGGGAGGTGATCAGCCCCAGCATTTT; cdr3_aa: CASSLGGGDQPQHF; d_call: -; clone_size: -; v_call: TRBV7-9; j_call: TRBJ1-5
cdr3_nt: TGCGCCAGCAGCCGCCGACCTGGGACGGCTAACTATGGCTACACCTTC; cdr3_aa: CASSRRPGTANYGYTF; d_call: -; clone_size: once; v_call: TRBV4-1; j_call: TRBJ1-2
cdr3_nt: TGCGCCAGCAGCTCGGAGAACAACTATGGCTACACCTTC; cdr3_aa: CASSSENNYGYTF; d_call: -; clone_size: -; v_call: TRBV4-1; j_call: TRBJ1-2
cdr3_nt: TGTGCCAGCAGCCCCGGGGAGGGAATCCAAGAGACCCAGTACTTC; cdr3_aa: CASSPGEGIQETQYF; d_call: TRBD2; clone_size: -; v_call: TRBV11-3; j_call: TRBJ2-5
cdr3_nt: TGTGCCAGCAGCTTAGGGGGGGGACAGCCCCAGCATTTT; cdr3_aa: CASSLGGGQPQHF; d_call: -; clone_size: -; v_call: TRBV7-2; j_call: TRBJ1-5
cdr3_nt: TGTGCCAGCAGCTCCTTTTCTAGCGGGACGGGGCCGCGGCAGTACTTC; cdr3_aa: CASSSFSSGTGPRQYF; d_call: TRBD2; clone_size: -; v_call: TRBV7-2; j_call: TRBJ2-7
cdr3_nt: TGTGCCAGCAGAAGGGGTGGATCACCCCTCCACTTT; cdr3_aa: CASRRGGSPLHF; d_call: -; clone_size: few; v_call: TRBV28; j_call: TRBJ1-6
cdr3_nt: TGTGCCAGCAGTTCGACCGGGACGGTAAGCGGCTACACCTTC; cdr3_aa: CASSSTGTVSGYTF; d_call: -; clone_size: -; v_call: TRBV5-6; j_call: TRBJ1-2
cdr3_nt: TGTGCCAGCAGCTTTACAGGGGATGGGACTGAAGCTTTCTTT; cdr3_aa: CASSFTGDGTEAFF; d_call: TRBD1; clone_size: -; v_call: TRBV7-8; j_call: TRBJ1-1
cdr3_nt: TGTGCCAGCAGCGGAACCGCGGGGGGGTACAATGAGCAGTTCTTC; cdr3_aa: CASSGTAGGYNEQFF; d_call: TRBD2; clone_size: -; v_call: TRBV7-3; j_call: TRBJ2-1
cdr3_nt: TGTGCCAGCAGTCTTACTAGCAATCAGCCCCAGCATTTT; cdr3_aa: CASSLTSNQPQHF; d_call: -; clone_size: -; v_call: TRBV27; j_call: TRBJ1-5
cdr3_nt: TGTGCCAGCAGCTTAACAGGGGCAGGGAACACTGAAGCTTTCTTT; cdr3_aa: CASSLTGAGNTEAFF; d_call: -; clone_size: -; v_call: TRBV7-3; j_call: TRBJ1-1
cdr3_nt: TGTGCCAGCAGTCCCCGAAGGGGAGACACTGAAGCTTTCTTT; cdr3_aa: CASSPRRGDTEAFF; d_call: -; clone_size: -; v_call: TRBV6-6; j_call: TRBJ1-1
cdr3_nt: TGTGCCAGCAGCATTGACAGGGACACGAACACTGAAGCTTTCTTT; cdr3_aa: CASSIDRDTNTEAFF; d_call: TRBD1; clone_size: -; v_call: TRBV7-8; j_call: TRBJ1-1
cdr3_nt: TGTGCCAGCAGTGTCGATACCAACACTGAAGCTTTCTTT; cdr3_aa: CASSVDTNTEAFF; d_call: -; clone_size: -; v_call: TRBV2; j_call: TRBJ1-1
cdr3_nt: TGTGCCATCAGTGGGGGGGGGCATCAGCCCCAGCATTTT; cdr3_aa: CAISGGGHQPQHF; d_call: -; clone_size: -; v_call: TRBV10-3; j_call: TRBJ1-5
cdr3_nt: TGTGCCAGCAGTTTTTCCCTTAGCGGGGGGAGCACAGATACGCAGTATTTT; cdr3_aa: CASSFSLSGGSTDTQYF; d_call: TRBD2; clone_size: -; v_call: TRBV28; j_call: TRBJ2-3
cdr3_nt: TGTGCCAGCAGCCAGGGACAGAGGTACGAGCAGTACTTC; cdr3_aa: CASSQGQRYEQYF; d_call: TRBD1; clone_size: -; v_call: TRBV3-1/TRBV3-2; j_call: TRBJ2-7
cdr3_nt: TGTGCCAGCAGTTTACCGGGTTACCATTCACCCCTCCACTTT; cdr3_aa: CASSLPGYHSPLHF; d_call: -; clone_size: -; v_call: TRBV27; j_call: TRBJ1-6
cdr3_nt: TGTGCCAGCAGCGTAGGTCGGAACTCCTACAATGAGCAGTTCTTC; cdr3_aa: CASSVGRNSYNEQFF; d_call: -; clone_size: -; v_call: TRBV9; j_call: TRBJ2-1
cdr3_nt: TGTGCCAGCAGCCAAGACTTCACTTCTGGAAACACCATATATTTT; cdr3_aa: CASSQDFTSGNTIYF; d_call: -; clone_size: -; v_call: TRBV3-1/TRBV3-2; j_call: TRBJ1-3
cdr3_nt: TGTGCCAGCAGCAGCACAACTCGTCAGCCCCAGCATTTT; cdr3_aa: CASSSTTRQPQHF; d_call: -; clone_size: -; v_call: TRBV28; j_call: TRBJ1-5
cdr3_nt: TGTGCCAGCAGTGGGGCAGGGGTGCGAACTGAAGCTTTCTTT; cdr3_aa: CASSGAGVRTEAFF; d_call: -; clone_size: -; v_call: TRBV2; j_call: TRBJ1-1
cdr3_nt: TGTGCCAGCAGCTTATTCGGGGGAACGGCCTACGAGCAGTACTTC; cdr3_aa: CASSLFGGTAYEQYF; d_call: -; clone_size: -; v_call: TRBV7-3; j_call: TRBJ2-7
cdr3_nt: TGTGCCAGCAGCTCCTTATTTTACGAGCAGTACTTC; cdr3_aa: CASSSLFYEQYF; d_call: -; clone_size: -; v_call: TRBV28; j_call: TRBJ2-7
cdr3_nt: TGTGCCACCAGAGGGACCCGGGCAGATGGCTACACCTTC; cdr3_aa: CATRGTRADGYTF; d_call: -; clone_size: -; v_call: TRBV28; j_call: TRBJ1-2
cdr3_nt: TGTGCCAGCGGCCTAACAGGGGGCGAGCAGTACTTC; cdr3_aa: CASGLTGGEQYF; d_call: TRBD1; clone_size: -; v_call: TRBV7-9; j_call: TRBJ2-7
cdr3_nt: TGTGCCAGCACCCTCGGGGCAGGGAGAGGAGAAAAACTGTTTTTT; cdr3_aa: CASTLGAGRGEKLFF; d_call: -; clone_size: once; v_call: TRBV28; j_call: TRBJ1-4
cdr3_nt: TGTGCCAGCAGTTTGGACGGGGAGCTGTTTTTT; cdr3_aa: CASSLDGELFF; d_call: -; clone_size: -; v_call: TRBV28; j_call: TRBJ2-2
cdr3_nt: TGTGCCAGCAGCGTACCGGGAAGTAATTCACCCCTCCACTTT; cdr3_aa: CASSVPGSNSPLHF; d_call: -; clone_size: -; v_call: TRBV9; j_call: TRBJ1-6
cdr3_nt: TGTGCCAGCAAACAGGGAGAGACCCAGTACTTC; cdr3_aa: CASKQGETQYF; d_call: -; clone_size: -; v_call: TRBV2; j_call: TRBJ2-5
cdr3_nt: TGTGCCAGCAGCTTAAATAGCGGGAGCGGTGGCTACGAGCAGTACTTC; cdr3_aa: CASSLNSGSGGYEQYF; d_call: TRBD2; clone_size: -; v_call: TRBV7-2; j_call: TRBJ2-7
cdr3_nt: TGTGCCATCGGGGGGAACAGGGAGGACCAGGAGCAGTACTTC; cdr3_aa: CAIGGNREDQEQYF; d_call: -; clone_size: -; v_call: TRBV10-3; j_call: TRBJ2-7
cdr3_nt: TGTGCCAGCAGCGCAACAGGGGGCGCCCAGCCCCAGCATTTT; cdr3_aa: CASSATGGAQPQHF; d_call: TRBD1; clone_size: -; v_call: TRBV2; j_call: TRBJ1-5
cdr3_nt: TGCAGTGCTAGTCTTGGGGGACTACTTCGGTACTATGGCTACACCTTC; cdr3_aa: CSASLGGLLRYYGYTF; d_call: -; clone_size: -; v_call: TRBV20-1; j_call: TRBJ1-2
cdr3_nt: TGTGCCAGCAGCCCCGGGACTGTAAATTCACCCCTCCACTTT; cdr3_aa: CASSPGTVNSPLHF; d_call: -; clone_size: -; v_call: TRBV5-4; j_call: TRBJ1-6
cdr3_nt: TGTGCCAGCCCCTCCCAGACCTCTGGGACTGAAGCTTTCTTT; cdr3_aa: CASPSQTSGTEAFF; d_call: -; clone_size: -; v_call: TRBV6-5; j_call: TRBJ1-1
cdr3_nt: TGTGCCAGCAGTTTGTCGGGGGGTGATACGCAGTATTTT; cdr3_aa: CASSLSGGDTQYF; d_call: TRBD2; clone_size: once; v_call: TRBV12-3/TRBV12-4; j_call: TRBJ2-3
cdr3_nt: TGTGCCAGCTCACTAAGTACAGGGGATCAGCCCCAGCATTTT; cdr3_aa: CASSLSTGDQPQHF; d_call: TRBD1; clone_size: -; v_call: TRBV18; j_call: TRBJ1-5
cdr3_nt: TGTGCCAGCAGGGATGGACAGCACTATGGCTACACCTTC; cdr3_aa: CASRDGQHYGYTF; d_call: -; clone_size: -; v_call: TRBV2; j_call: TRBJ1-2
cdr3_nt: TGCACCAGCAGCGGACCGGGACCGACCGGCTCCTCTGGGGCCAACGTCCTGACTTTC; cdr3_aa: CTSSGPGPTGSSGANVLTF; d_call: -; clone_size: -; v_call: TRBV1; j_call: TRBJ2-6
cdr3_nt: TGCAGCGTTGACCCGCAGGGGCCCTATGGCTACACCTTC; cdr3_aa: CSVDPQGPYGYTF; d_call: -; clone_size: -; v_call: TRBV29-1; j_call: TRBJ1-2
cdr3_nt: TGTGCCAGCAGCCCGGCGGGCGGGTCCGATGGCTACACCTTC; cdr3_aa: CASSPAGGSDGYTF; d_call: -; clone_size: -; v_call: TRBV3-1/TRBV3-2; j_call: TRBJ1-2
cdr3_nt: TGCGCCAGCAGCCCTAGGTATTTT; cdr3_aa: CASSPRYF; d_call: -; clone_size: -; v_call: TRBV5-1; j_call: TRBJ2-3
cdr3_nt: TGTGCCAGCAGCTTAGGGTCGGAGGGTATCGGCACTAATGAAAAACTGTTTTTT; cdr3_aa: CASSLGSEGIGTNEKLFF; d_call: -; clone_size: -; v_call: TRBV7-6; j_call: TRBJ1-4
cdr3_nt: TGCGCCAGCAGCTTCCCGGGGGGCTCCTACAATGAGCAGTTCTTC; cdr3_aa: CASSFPGGSYNEQFF; d_call: TRBD2; clone_size: -; v_call: TRBV5-1; j_call: TRBJ2-1
cdr3_nt: TGTGCCAGCAGTTTAGGGGTAGCGGGGGTCACCGGGGAGCTGTTTTTT; cdr3_aa: CASSLGVAGVTGELFF; d_call: TRBD2; clone_size: -; v_call: TRBV28; j_call: TRBJ2-2
cdr3_nt: TGTGCCAGCAGACCCCCGGGCCGCGGGGAAAAACTGTTTTTT; cdr3_aa: CASRPPGRGEKLFF; d_call: -; clone_size: -; v_call: TRBV28; j_call: TRBJ1-4
cdr3_nt: TGCGCCAGCAGCCTGTGGACCAGGAGCACCGGGGAGCTGTTTTTT; cdr3_aa: CASSLWTRSTGELFF; d_call: -; clone_size: few; v_call: TRBV4-1; j_call: TRBJ2-2